The sequence of this TCR beta chain was determined in a study of CD8+CD57+ T cells in acquired aplastic anemia listed by TCRdb under 2018. With respect to the entire study: On average, sorted CD4+ and CD8+ cells yielded 3.2 ug of extracted DNA, with a range of about 0.18 to 30 ug. For healthy donor samples, the average read count was roughly 9.9 million for CD4+ cells and 11 million to 14 million for CD8+ cells.

Study-wide findings and limitations: No significant difference in CD8+ Simpson's diversity was found between patients and healthy controls (P=0.060). Although under 35 CD8+ CDR3 sequences were shared by patients and controls, these sequences appeared highly expressed in patients and within the immunodominant clones of patients.

As concerns this clonotype: This receptor's antigen is unknown. The record has no base qualities; no much larger clone is one base away.

CDR1 and CDR2 were assigned from the germline V gene (reference sequence) as DFQATT and SNEGSKA. Trimming removed 4 bases from V and 4 bases from J, leaving 13 bases between the germline ends. The CDR3 contains 13 residues, cysteine and phenylalanine counted. The kept DNA is CDR3 alone, 39 bases in frame from the first base. Genomic DNA served as template for TCR beta VDJ combination and CDR3 sequence profiling. TCR repertoire sequencing was run on an Illumina HiSeq 2000. In the authors' own workflow: TRBV/TRBJ rearrangement plots, CDR3 size and DJ length profiles, and Simpson's diversity index were used to assess repertoires. The immunodominant clone was defined as the most abundant DNA sequence in deep sequencing data. CDR3 amino acid sequences were checked for sharing between subjects and were compared against published repertoires and the VDJdb database. In TCRdb, the public reads were trimmed at Q25 with fastp and aligned with MiXCR, with productive beta chains retained. Each entry merges the rows of one CDR3 protein and shows their most common DNA and genes. The V and J calls were not made by the authors but by TCRdb's processing. This sample has some 220,000 distinct CDR3 sequences in its table, and 30% to 40% of those were observed once. The ten largest clones add up to 0.95% to 1.3% of the sample.

In the study, sorted CD4+ and CD8+ blood T cells from patients with severe aplastic anemia and from healthy subjects underwent deep sequencing of TCR repertoires. Ficoll-Paque density gradient centrifugation was used to isolate peripheral blood mononuclear cells. CD4+ and CD8+ T cells were sorted by FACS or magnetic beads before DNA extraction. Recombination linked TRBV20-1 to TRBJ1-1; TRBD1 might be the D gene, on 5 matching bases. Input material: sorted CD4+, CD8+, or CD8+CD57+ T cells (not recorded which) from PBMCs. The TCR sequence derives from a human donor in good health, serving as a control. This receptor has the CDR3 CSAMSGLFTEAFF. The nucleotide sequence is given as TGCAGTGCTATGTCGGGGCTCTTCACTGAAGCTTTCTTT.